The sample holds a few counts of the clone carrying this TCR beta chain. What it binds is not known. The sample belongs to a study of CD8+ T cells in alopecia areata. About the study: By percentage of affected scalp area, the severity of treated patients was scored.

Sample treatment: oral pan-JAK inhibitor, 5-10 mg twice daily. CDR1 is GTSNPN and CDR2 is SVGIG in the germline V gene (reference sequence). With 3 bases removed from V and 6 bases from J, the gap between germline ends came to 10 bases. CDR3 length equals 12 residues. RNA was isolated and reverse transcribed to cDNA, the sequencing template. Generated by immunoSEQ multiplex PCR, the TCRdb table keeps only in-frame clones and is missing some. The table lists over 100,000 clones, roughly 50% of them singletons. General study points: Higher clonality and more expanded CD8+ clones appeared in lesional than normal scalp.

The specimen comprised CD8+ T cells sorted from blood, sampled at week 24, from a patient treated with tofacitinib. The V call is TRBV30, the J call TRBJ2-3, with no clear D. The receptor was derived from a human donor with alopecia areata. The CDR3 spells CAWSWSWDTQYF. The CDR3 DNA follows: TGTGCCTGGAGCTGGAGTTGGGATACGCAGTATTTT.